These T cell receptor beta chains were read from a single sample in a study of T cell responses to AZD1222 COVID-19 vaccine. This table comes from immunoSEQ multiplex PCR, and its TCRdb copy is limited to in-frame clones, with some not included. The sample contains nearly 110,000 clones, roughly nine tenths of which appear only once. Sample: peripheral blood, taken on day 0 of AZD1222 vaccination. These receptors all come from an adult in good health. Each CDR3 is given with its conserved first and last residue. Fields, in order: V gene, clone size, J gene, D gene, CDR3 DNA, CDR3 protein. The D gene is left open where the match is weak. A row's size may be missing; if present it is once, few, many or a size class.

v_gene: TRBV7-2
abundance: NA
j_gene: TRBJ2-3
d_gene: NA
CDR3nt: TGTGCCAGCAGTTCATCGCCGCCAGATACGCAGTATTTT
CDR3aa: CASSSSPPDTQYF

v_gene: TRBV19
abundance: NA
j_gene: TRBJ2-1
d_gene: TRBD1
CDR3nt: TGTGCCAGTAGTATAGAACCCCTGACAGGGGAGTTCTACAATGAGCAGTTCTTC
CDR3aa: CASSIEPLTGEFYNEQFF

v_gene: TRBV28
abundance: NA
j_gene: TRBJ2-7
d_gene: TRBD2
CDR3nt: TGTGCCAGCAGTTTATCGGGACTAGCGGGAGCCTACGAGCAGTACTTC
CDR3aa: CASSLSGLAGAYEQYF

v_gene: TRBV6-5
abundance: NA
j_gene: TRBJ2-7
d_gene: TRBD1
CDR3nt: TGTGCCAGCAGTTACTCATCGGGACAGGGGAGCGAGCAGTACTTC
CDR3aa: CASSYSSGQGSEQYF

v_gene: TRBV7-3
abundance: NA
j_gene: TRBJ2-3
d_gene: TRBD2
CDR3nt: TGTGCCAGCAGCTCCGAGCGGGAGGGCGCAGATACGCAGTATTTT
CDR3aa: CASSSEREGADTQYF

v_gene: TRBV28
abundance: NA
j_gene: TRBJ1-3
d_gene: NA
CDR3nt: TGTGCCAGCACCGATCGCGCCTCTGGAAACACCATATATTTT
CDR3aa: CASTDRASGNTIYF

v_gene: TRBV15
abundance: NA
j_gene: TRBJ1-4
d_gene: NA
CDR3nt: TGTGCCACCAGCAGAGACAAGACCCAGGAAAAACTGTTTTTT
CDR3aa: CATSRDKTQEKLFF

v_gene: TRBV2
abundance: NA
j_gene: TRBJ2-2
d_gene: NA
CDR3nt: TGTGCCAGCACTCTGGGTGGGGGGGAGCTGTTTTTT
CDR3aa: CASTLGGGELFF

v_gene: TRBV28
abundance: NA
j_gene: TRBJ1-5
d_gene: NA
CDR3nt: TGTGCCAGCTCCACAGGGAGTCAGCCCCAGCATTTT
CDR3aa: CASSTGSQPQHF

v_gene: TRBV5-8
abundance: few
j_gene: TRBJ2-7
d_gene: NA
CDR3nt: TGTGCCAGCAGCTTGGGGTATACCTACGAGCAGTACTTC
CDR3aa: CASSLGYTYEQYF

v_gene: TRBV3-1/TRBV3-2
abundance: few
j_gene: TRBJ2-5
d_gene: NA
CDR3nt: TGTGCCAGCAGCCGCTCCGGGAGAGGGGGGGAAGAGACCCAGTACTTC
CDR3aa: CASSRSGRGGEETQYF

v_gene: TRBV9
abundance: NA
j_gene: TRBJ1-4
d_gene: TRBD1
CDR3nt: TGTGCCAGCAGCGTAGGACAGGGCGGGCCCTTTGTTAATGAAAAACTGTTTTTT
CDR3aa: CASSVGQGGPFVNEKLFF

v_gene: TRBV28
abundance: NA
j_gene: TRBJ1-1
d_gene: NA
CDR3nt: TGTGCCAGCAGGTATACGAACACTGAAGCTTTCTTT
CDR3aa: CASRYTNTEAFF

v_gene: TRBV24-1
abundance: NA
j_gene: TRBJ2-1
d_gene: TRBD2
CDR3nt: TGTGCCACCAGTGATTCCCCGGACAACCCCACCTCTAGCGGGAGGGCCACCTACAATGAGCAGTTCTTC
CDR3aa: CATSDSPDNPTSSGRATYNEQFF

v_gene: TRBV2
abundance: NA
j_gene: TRBJ2-5
d_gene: TRBD1
CDR3nt: TGTGCCAGCAGTGAACAGGGGGCTTTGGAGACCCAGTACTTC
CDR3aa: CASSEQGALETQYF

v_gene: TRBV4-2
abundance: NA
j_gene: TRBJ2-3
d_gene: NA
CDR3nt: TGTGCCAGCAGCCAACGCGGGGGCACAGATACGCAGTATTTT
CDR3aa: CASSQRGGTDTQYF